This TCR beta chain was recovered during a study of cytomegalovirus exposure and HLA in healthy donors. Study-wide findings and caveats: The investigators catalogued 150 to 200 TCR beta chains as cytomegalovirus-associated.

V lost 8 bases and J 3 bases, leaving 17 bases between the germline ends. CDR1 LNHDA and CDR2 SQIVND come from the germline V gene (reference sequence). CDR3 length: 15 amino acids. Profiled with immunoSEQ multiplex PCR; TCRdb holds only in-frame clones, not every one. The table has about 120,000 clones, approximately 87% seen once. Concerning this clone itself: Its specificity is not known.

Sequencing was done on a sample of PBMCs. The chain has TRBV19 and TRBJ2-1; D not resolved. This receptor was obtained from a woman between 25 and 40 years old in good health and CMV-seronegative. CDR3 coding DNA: TGTGCCAGTGCTAGTTGGCGAACCTTCTACAATGAGCAGTTCTTC. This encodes CASASWRTFYNEQFF.